Following are 11 T cell receptor beta chains from one sample sequenced in a study of monozygotic twins with cystic fibrosis. The repertoire was sequenced with immunoSEQ multiplex PCR; TCRdb's copy has only in-frame clones and lacks some. There are about 8,000 clones in the sample; over 85% occur only once, and approximately 0.55% lies in the top ten. Source material: blood. The receptors were sampled from a boy aged 2 to 10 with cystic fibrosis.

This clone has a single count. The V call is TRBV6-6, the J call TRBJ1-1, with 7 bases aligning to TRBD1. Losses at the gene ends were 7 bases for V and 10 bases for J; bases not matched to a gene: 6. The CDR3 runs 11 residues. Per germline, CDR1 MNHNY and CDR2 SVGAGI (reference sequence). The CDR3 DNA reads as TGTGCCAGCACTTTAGACAGGGTAGCTTTCTTT. Translation: CASTLDRVAFF.

The V gene is TRBV6-1, the J gene TRBJ1-2; TRBD1 might be the D (5 bases). Germline V gives CDR1 MNHNS, CDR2 SASEGT. Trimming removed 2 bases at V and 8 bases at J, with 12 bases between. The CDR3 extends over 13 amino acids. Here the CDR3 DNA reads TGTGCCAGCAGTGAAACCGGAGGGACCGGCTACACCTTC. Translated: CASSETGGTGYTF.

CDR3 in DNA: TGCGCCAGCAGCTTTCGGGCAGTAGAAGAGACCCAGTACTTC. Its translation: CASSFRAVEETQYF. The rearrangement joins TRBV5-1 to TRBJ2-5, with no clear D. CDR3 size: 14 residues. V shed 2 bases and J shed 3 bases, with 11 bases lying between them. Germline V gene sequence: CDR1 SGHRS, CDR2 YFSETQ.

The chain carries TRBV13 and TRBJ1-1; D uncertain. CDR1 and CDR2 (germline): PRHDT, FYEKMQ (reference sequence). The CDR3 runs 12 residues. Between the trimmed V and J ends, which lost 6 bases and 4 bases, there was a span of 9 bases. Written as DNA, the CDR3 is TGTGCCAGCAGTCAAGTCGTCACTGAAGCTTTCTTT. Encoded protein: CASSQVVTEAFF. Combining the CDR3 with reference TRBV13 and TRBJ1-1 gives the whole variable domain AAGVIQSPRHLIKEKRETATLKCYPIPRHDTVYWYQQGPGQDPQFLISFYEKMQSDKGSIPDRFSAQQFSDYHSELNMSSLELGDSALYFCASSQVVTEAFFGQGTRLTVV.

The J gene is TRBJ1-1, the V gene TRBV6-5, with a weak D call TRBD1 (6 bases). The CDR3 loop spans 14 amino acids. Germline CDR1 reads MNHEY; CDR2 reads SVGAGI. Trimming took 6 bases from V and 1 from J, leaving 12 bases between them. CDR3 bases: TGTGCCAGCAGCTACGACAGGCCGAACACTGAAGCTTTCTTT. This sequence encodes CASSYDRPNTEAFF.

This sequence joins TRBV11-2 and TRBJ1-2; no firm D call. Germline CDR1 SGHAT, CDR2 FQNNGV. This CDR3 comprises 16 residues. The V end lost 0 bases, the J end lost 4 bases, and 15 bases lay between the germline ends. The CDR3 DNA reads as TGTGCCAGCAGCTTAGATCCCGGGGTAGGCAGCTATGGCTACACCTTC. It encodes CASSLDPGVGSYGYTF.

The rearrangement joins TRBV10-3 to TRBJ2-5; possible D gene TRBD2, 6 bases. The V end lost 0 bases, the J end lost 5 bases, and 7 bases lay between the germline ends. CDR1 is ENHRY, CDR2 SYGVKD, per germline. The CDR3 runs to 13 residues. CDR3 coding DNA: TGTGCCATCAGTGAGTCGGGGAGGGAGACCCAGTACTTC. The encoded protein is CAISESGRETQYF.

The chain is built from TRBV21-1 and TRBJ2-4; the DNA was not compared with TRBD1, the D call given in the table. TRBV21-1 is a listed pseudogene. The CDR3 has 18 amino acids. In nucleotides, the CDR3 is TGTGCCAGCAGCAAACGTCGGGGGATAGTGGAGGACAGGTACATTCAGTACTTC. Its translation is CASSKRRGIVEDRYIQYF.

This clone was detected once. The chain links TRBV7-9 to TRBJ2-3, with 9 bases that match TRBD1. Germline lookup yields CDR1 SEHNR and CDR2 FQNEAQ (reference sequence). The CDR3 totals 16 residues. The trim removed 5 bases at V and 4 bases at J, leaving 10 bases unmatched. CDR3 coding DNA: TGTGCCAGCAGCCCCCGGACAGGGGATGTAGCAGATACGCAGTATTTT. Residues: CASSPRTGDVADTQYF.

The genes are TRBV19 and TRBJ1-1; D ambiguous. V lost 5 bases to trimming and J lost 1 base, with 8 bases between them. Germline assignment: CDR1 LNHDA and CDR2 SQIVND (reference sequence). The CDR3 length is 13 residues. The chain's CDR3 is CASSFTPNTEAFF. DNA for the CDR3: TGTGCCAGTAGTTTTACCCCGAACACTGAAGCTTTCTTT.

The CDR3, as DNA: TGTGCCAGCAGCTTAGAACAGAGCTACGAGCAGTACTTC. It yields the protein CASSLEQSYEQYF. The chain links TRBV11-2 to TRBJ2-7; no clear D. The CDR3 is 13 amino acids. V was cut by 0 bases and J by 3 bases, with 6 bases left in between. Looked up from germline, CDR1 is SGHAT and CDR2 is FQNNGV. The entire variable domain, with the rest obtained from reference TRBV11-2 and TRBJ2-7, is as follows: EAGVAQSPRYKIIEKRQSVAFWCNPISGHATLYWYQQILGQGPKLLIQFQNNGVVDDSQLPKDRFSAERLKGVDSTLKIQPAKLEDSAVYLCASSLEQSYEQYFGPGTRLTVT.